The clone carrying this TCR beta chain was counted between two and nine times. The entry originates in a study of blood T cell repertoires in COVID-19. Across the study: Samples taken during acute and convalescent COVID-19 were collected in the United States, Italy and Spain. Sample material is recorded as cDNA or gDNA derived from T cells, B-cell-depleted T cells, or PBMCs.

Original data processing: Nucleated cell counts were estimated from reference gene primer amplification. The protocol was immunoSEQ multiplex PCR, while the TCRdb copy is restricted to in-frame clones and leaves out a portion. Clone size and the V and J calls come from that table; the DNA yielded D and trimming. The table has roughly 250,000 clones, 85% to 90% seen once. CDR3 length equals 15 residues. V shed 6 bases, J shed 5 bases, and the junction held 4 bases outside the gene matches. Germline V CDR1 and CDR2: MNHEY, SVGAGI. V is TRBV6-5 and J is TRBJ1-6, with TRBD1 matching over 10 bases. The sample comprised peripheral blood. This clonotype was sampled from a woman in her 40s who had recovered from COVID-19. The CDR3 here is CASRADRGNNSPLHF. In DNA form, the CDR3 reads TGTGCCAGCAGAGCGGACAGGGGGAATAATTCACCCCTCCACTTT.